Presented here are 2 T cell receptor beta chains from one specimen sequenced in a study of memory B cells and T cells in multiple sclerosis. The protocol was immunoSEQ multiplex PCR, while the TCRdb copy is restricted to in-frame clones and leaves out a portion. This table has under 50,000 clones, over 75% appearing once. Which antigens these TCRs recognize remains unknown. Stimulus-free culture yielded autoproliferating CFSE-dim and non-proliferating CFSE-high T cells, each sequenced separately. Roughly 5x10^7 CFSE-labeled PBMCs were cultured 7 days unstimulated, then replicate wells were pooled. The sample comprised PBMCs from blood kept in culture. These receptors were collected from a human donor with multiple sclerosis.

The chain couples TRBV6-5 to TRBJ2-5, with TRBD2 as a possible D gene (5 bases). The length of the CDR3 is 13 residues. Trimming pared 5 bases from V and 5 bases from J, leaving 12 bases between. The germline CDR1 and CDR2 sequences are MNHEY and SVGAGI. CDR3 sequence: CASSDTGGETQYF. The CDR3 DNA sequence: TGTGCCAGCAGTGACACCGGCGGGGAGACCCAGTACTTC.

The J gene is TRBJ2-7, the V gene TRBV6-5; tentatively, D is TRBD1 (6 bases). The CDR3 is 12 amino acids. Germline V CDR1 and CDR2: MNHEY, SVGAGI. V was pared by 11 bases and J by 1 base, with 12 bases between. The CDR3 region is CASRDTSYEQYF. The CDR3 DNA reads TGTGCCTCCCGGGACACTTCCTACGAGCAGTACTTC.